The 9 T cell receptor beta chains below were found in one sample sequenced in a study of blood T cell repertoires in COVID-19. Measured with immunoSEQ multiplex PCR; TCRdb has only the in-frame clones, and not every one. The top ten clones hold 4.1% of a sample with 250,000 or so clones, about 87% of them seen once. Input material: PBMCs or T cells enriched from blood (not recorded which). The source is a woman younger than 45 with acute COVID-19.

On this clone: The same CDR3 arises from other DNA sequences in this sample as well. The chain uses TRBV3-1 (or the pseudogene TRBV3-2) and TRBJ2-1; 8 bases map to TRBD2. With V trimmed by 1 base and J by 3 bases, 2 bases remained unmatched. Germline CDR1 is LGHDT and CDR2 is YNNKEL (reference sequence). The length of the CDR3 is 15 residues. CDR3 DNA sequence: TGTGCCAGCAGCCAAGTAGCGGGAAGCTACAATGAGCAGTTCTTC. It encodes CASSQVAGSYNEQFF.

The V call is TRBV27, the J call TRBJ2-7; D is ambiguous. Germline CDR1 reads MNHEY; CDR2 reads SMNVEV (reference sequence). The CDR3 sequence is 16 residues long. V was shortened by 2 bases and J by 2 bases, with 16 bases between the two germline ends. The CDR3 spells CASSLESAKYPYEQYF. For the CDR3, the DNA is TGTGCCAGCAGTTTAGAATCAGCGAAGTACCCCTACGAGCAGTACTTC.

This clone has more than one count but fewer than ten. This rearrangement joins TRBV28 to TRBJ2-7, with 9 bases fitting TRBD1. The CDR3 spans 16 residues. Per germline, CDR1 MDHEN and CDR2 SYDVKM. Trimming cost V 6 bases and J 5 bases; bases outside gene matches: 14. CDR3 protein: CASRGLDRGRLDEQYF. CDR3 bases: TGTGCCAGCAGGGGATTGGACAGGGGAAGGCTGGACGAGCAGTACTTC.

The genes are TRBV9 and TRBJ2-7; D might be TRBD2 (7 bases). V lost 4 bases and J 6 bases, leaving 17 bases between the germline ends. Germline V gene lookup returns CDR1 SGDLS and CDR2 YYNGEE. The CDR3 has 14 amino acids. The CDR3: CASSPLEGGVEQYF. For the CDR3, the DNA is TGTGCCAGCAGCCCCCTAGAGGGGGGGGTCGAGCAGTACTTC.

The chain is built from TRBV27 and TRBJ2-3, with unresolved D. The CDR3 extends over 12 amino acids. Trimming left V 3 bases short and J 6 bases short, with 7 bases between. Germline V gives CDR1 MNHEY, CDR2 SMNVEV (reference sequence). The CDR3 loop is CASSLGLDTQYF. The DNA of the CDR3 is TGTGCCAGCAGTTTGGGCTTGGATACGCAGTATTTT.

The chain joins TRBV18 to TRBJ1-4; no definite D call. V lost 6 bases to trimming and J lost 7 bases, with 12 bases between them. Germline CDR1 reads KGHSH; CDR2 reads LQKENI. The CDR3 length is 13 residues. Here the CDR3 reads CASSWESGEKLFF. The CDR3 DNA sequence: TGTGCCAGCTCTTGGGAGTCAGGTGAAAAACTGTTTTTT.

J is TRBJ1-1 and V is TRBV18; possible D gene TRBD1, 5 bases. V lost 3 bases and J 2 bases, leaving 16 bases between the germline ends. Looked up from germline, CDR1 is KGHSH and CDR2 is LQKENI. The CDR3 covers 16 residues. Written as DNA, the CDR3 is TGTGCCAGCTCACCTTCGGTACCACAGGCTAACACTGAAGCTTTCTTT. This translates into CASSPSVPQANTEAFF. Based on the CDR3 plus reference TRBV18 and TRBJ1-1, the full variable domain is NAGVMQNPRHLVRRRGQEARLRCSPMKGHSHVYWYRQLPEEGLKFMVYLQKENIIDESGMPKERFSAEFPKEGPSILRIQQVVRGDSAAYFCASSPSVPQANTEAFFGQGTRLTVV.

The chain has TRBV7-2 and TRBJ2-3; possible D gene TRBD2, 6 bases. V was shortened by 2 bases and J by 2 bases, with 17 bases between the two germline ends. CDR1 is SGHTA and CDR2 is FQGNSA in the germline V gene. The CDR3 covers 17 residues. CDR3 bases: TGTGCCAGCAGCTTAATGGTTAGCGGAGGTGACACAGATACGCAGTATTTT. This translates into CASSLMVSGGDTDTQYF.

The rearrangement uses TRBV7-9 and TRBJ2-7; D perhaps matches TRBD2 (6 bases). The germline gives CDR1 SEHNR, CDR2 FQNEAQ (reference sequence). V was clipped by 4 bases and J by 3 bases, with 16 bases between them. The CDR3 is made up of 15 amino acids. CDR3 loop: CASSSSALGGYEQYF. The CDR3 region has the DNA TGTGCCAGCAGCTCCAGCGCTTTGGGGGGCTACGAGCAGTACTTC.